The rows below give T cell receptor beta chains drawn from one sample of a study of beta chain features in type 1 diabetes. Generated by immunoSEQ multiplex PCR, the TCRdb table keeps only in-frame clones and is missing some. This sample yields some 40,000 clones, of which around half are seen a single time; 0.65% to 0.9% belongs to the top ten. Sequenced input: central memory CD4+ T cells from blood. Receptors were obtained from a woman under 30 in good health. Each CDR3 is given with its conserved first and last residue. D genes are given only for firm matches. For some rows the clone size is stated as once, few or many, or as a class when expanded; others skip it.

D gene	J gene	V gene	clone size	CDR3 protein	CDR3 DNA
TRBD1	TRBJ2-1	TRBV7-9	.	CASSPGQGSYNEQFF	TGTGCCAGCAGCCCCGGACAGGGCTCCTACAATGAGCAGTTCTTC
.	TRBJ2-2	TRBV5-1	.	CASSSGHLTGELFF	TGCGCCAGCAGCTCGGGACACCTGACCGGGGAGCTGTTTTTT
.	TRBJ2-4	TRBV6-1	few	CASSGEAKNIQYF	TGTGCCAGCAGTGGAGAAGCCAAAAACATTCAGTACTTC
TRBD1	TRBJ1-1	TRBV2	.	CASIRDSVTEAFF	TGTGCCAGCATCCGGGACAGTGTAACTGAAGCTTTCTTT
TRBD1	TRBJ1-1	TRBV2	.	CASSALRWDRVQTEAFF	TGTGCCAGCAGCGCTTTGAGGTGGGACAGGGTCCAAACTGAAGCTTTCTTT
.	TRBJ2-7	TRBV9	.	CASSPGSAQYF	TGTGCCAGCAGCCCGGGGTCTGCGCAGTACTTC
.	TRBJ2-5	TRBV29-1	.	CSVDPTVSQETQYF	TGCAGCGTTGATCCAACAGTCTCCCAAGAGACCCAGTACTTC
TRBD1	TRBJ1-2	TRBV6-8	.	CASSYLDRANGYTF	TGTGCCAGCAGTTACCTCGACAGGGCTAATGGCTACACCTTC
TRBD1	TRBJ1-2	TRBV4-2	.	CASSQDPGQGYANYGYTF	TGTGCCAGCAGCCAAGATCCGGGACAGGGGTACGCTAACTATGGCTACACCTTC
.	TRBJ2-3	TRBV6-5	.	CASTGVQGTDTQYF	TGTGCCAGCACCGGAGTACAGGGAACAGATACGCAGTATTTT
TRBD1	TRBJ1-2	TRBV5-6	.	CASSSPGQGGYGYTF	TGTGCCAGCAGCTCGCCGGGACAGGGGGGCTATGGCTACACCTTC
.	TRBJ2-5	TRBV5-1	.	CASSLGGGTEETQYF	TGCGCCAGCAGCTTGGGGGGAGGAACCGAGGAGACCCAGTACTTC
.	TRBJ2-5	TRBV7-2	.	CASSRQAKETQYF	TGTGCCAGCAGCCGGCAGGCCAAAGAGACCCAGTACTTC
.	TRBJ2-2	TRBV30	.	CAWSRGLSGELFF	TGTGCCTGGAGTAGAGGGCTGAGCGGGGAGCTGTTTTTT
.	TRBJ1-1	TRBV6-1	few	CASILVQSIEAFF	TGTGCCAGCATCTTGGTTCAGTCAATTGAAGCTTTCTTT
.	TRBJ1-4	TRBV18	.	CASSPGQAEKLFF	TGTGCCAGCTCACCAGGGCAGGCGGAAAAACTGTTTTTT
TRBD1	TRBJ2-1	TRBV7-9	medium-sized	CASSLGRTGLTYNEQFF	TGTGCCAGCAGCTTAGGTCGGACAGGGTTGACCTACAATGAGCAGTTCTTC
.	TRBJ2-3	TRBV2	few	CASSDSLSTDTQYF	TGTGCCAGCAGTGACAGTTTGAGCACAGATACGCAGTATTTT
.	TRBJ1-4	TRBV6-1	.	CASSEASGRTNEKLFF	TGTGCCAGCAGTGAAGCGTCAGGAAGAACTAATGAAAAACTGTTTTTT
TRBD1	TRBJ1-2	TRBV25-1	.	CASSEKTQGARGYTF	TGTGCCAGCAGTGAAAAAACGCAGGGGGCGCGTGGCTACACCTTC
TRBD1	TRBJ1-1	TRBV5-1	.	CASSLAGQGAVNTEAFF	TGCGCCAGCAGCTTGGCCGGACAGGGGGCAGTGAACACTGAAGCTTTCTTT
TRBD1	TRBJ1-1	TRBV5-1	few	CASSLEGAEVAFF	TGCGCCAGCAGCTTGGAGGGGGCAGAGGTGGCTTTCTTT
TRBD1	TRBJ2-1	TRBV5-8	.	CASSLDRGSYNEQFF	TGTGCCAGCAGCCTGGACAGGGGCTCCTACAATGAGCAGTTCTTC
TRBD2	TRBJ2-3	TRBV10-3	few	CAISGYERGRSPDTQYF	TGTGCCATCAGTGGTTATGAGCGGGGGAGGAGCCCAGATACGCAGTATTTT
.	TRBJ1-2	TRBV5-1	.	CASSLEGNYGYTF	TGCGCCAGCAGCTTGGAGGGGAACTATGGCTACACCTTC
.	TRBJ2-1	TRBV5-1	.	CASSLERVGNEQFF	TGCGCCAGCAGCTTGGAGAGGGTGGGCAATGAGCAGTTCTTC
TRBD1	TRBJ1-5	TRBV5-8	.	CASSLDRDQPQHF	TGTGCCAGCAGCCTGGACAGGGATCAGCCCCAGCATTTT
.	TRBJ1-4	TRBV6-5	.	CATKTGNEKLFF	TGTGCCACCAAAACAGGGAATGAAAAACTGTTTTTT
TRBD1	TRBJ1-5	TRBV6-6	.	CASKTGDQPQHF	TGTGCCAGCAAAACAGGGGATCAGCCCCAGCATTTT
TRBD2	TRBJ2-1	TRBV5-1	.	CASSFKREGGEQFF	TGCGCCAGCAGCTTTAAGCGGGAGGGAGGTGAGCAGTTCTTC
TRBD2	TRBJ2-2	TRBV5-6	.	CASSVGGLDATGELFF	TGTGCCAGCAGCGTGGGGGGACTAGACGCCACCGGGGAGCTGTTTTTT
TRBD1	TRBJ1-2	TRBV29-1	.	CSVGRSSGGALYGYTF	TGCAGCGTGGGACGATCCTCAGGGGGCGCTTTGTATGGCTACACCTTC
.	TRBJ1-1	TRBV18	.	CASSPPSYSEAFF	TGTGCCAGCTCACCACCATCTTATTCTGAAGCTTTCTTT
.	TRBJ1-4	TRBV4-1	.	CASSQLQWGATNEKLFF	TGCGCCAGCAGCCAACTACAGTGGGGCGCAACTAATGAAAAACTGTTTTTT
.	TRBJ2-2	TRBV7-2	few	CASSSVATGTGELFF	TGTGCCAGCAGCTCGGTAGCCACGGGCACCGGGGAGCTGTTTTTT
TRBD1	TRBJ2-7	TRBV6-5	.	CASSTRDSSYEQYF	TGTGCCAGCAGTACTAGGGACAGCAGCTACGAGCAGTACTTC
.	TRBJ2-1	TRBV5-6	.	CASSSLGQTNEQFF	TGTGCCAGCAGCTCCCTAGGACAGACCAATGAGCAGTTCTTC
.	TRBJ2-1	TRBV2	few	CASSEGLQTYNEQFF	TGTGCCAGCAGTGAGGGACTGCAGACCTACAATGAGCAGTTCTTC
.	TRBJ1-3	TRBV25-1	.	CASSDGEASGNTIYF	TGTGCCAGCAGTGACGGGGAAGCCTCTGGAAACACCATATATTTT
.	TRBJ2-7	TRBV6-1	.	CAIRQDSDLGEQYF	TGTGCCATCAGACAGGACAGCGATCTGGGGGAGCAGTACTTC
.	TRBJ1-1	TRBV20-1	.	CSASNPRAFF	TGCAGTGCTAGTAATCCGCGGGCTTTCTTT
TRBD1	TRBJ1-4	TRBV14	.	CASSKWTGFGEKLFF	TGTGCCAGCAGCAAGTGGACAGGGTTTGGTGAAAAACTGTTTTTT
.	TRBJ1-1	TRBV19	.	CASSRGGEVLTEAFF	TGTGCCAGTAGTAGGGGGGGCGAGGTTTTAACTGAAGCTTTCTTT
TRBD2	TRBJ2-1	TRBV5-6	few	CASSPGVGLADYNEQFF	TGTGCCAGCAGTCCCGGGGTTGGCCTAGCGGACTACAATGAGCAGTTCTTC
.	TRBJ2-7	TRBV29-1	.	CSVIFSGAIYEQYF	TGCAGCGTTATTTTCTCGGGAGCCATTTACGAGCAGTACTTC
TRBD1	TRBJ2-1	TRBV29-1	few	CSVSQGESEQFF	TGCAGCGTTTCCCAGGGGGAGAGTGAGCAGTTCTTC
TRBD2	TRBJ2-5	TRBV7-2	.	CASSPGTSAIQETQYF	TGTGCCAGCAGCCCCGGGACTAGCGCTATCCAAGAGACCCAGTACTTC
.	TRBJ2-1	TRBV5-1	medium-sized	CASSLLGNEQFF	TGCGCCAGCAGCCTACTAGGGAATGAGCAGTTCTTC
.	TRBJ2-1	TRBV7-9	few	CASSLGARNYNEQFF	TGTGCCAGCAGCTTAGGAGCCAGGAACTACAATGAGCAGTTCTTC
TRBD2	TRBJ2-1	TRBV5-1	.	CASSLVAGGNEQFF	TGCGCCAGCAGCTTGGTTGCGGGGGGGAATGAGCAGTTCTTC
TRBD2	TRBJ2-1	TRBV7-9	.	CASSLARGDEQFF	TGTGCCAGCAGCCTTGCGCGGGGGGATGAGCAGTTCTTC
.	TRBJ2-3	TRBV7-9	few	CASSTREYEDTQYF	TGTGCCAGCAGCACCCGAGAATACGAAGATACGCAGTATTTT
TRBD2	TRBJ2-3	TRBV5-4	.	CASSLGTSGQDTQYF	TGTGCCAGCAGCTTAGGCACTAGCGGGCAAGATACGCAGTATTTT